This TCR beta chain came from a study of blood T cell repertoires in COVID-19. The wider study: The origin of the acute and convalescent COVID-19 samples was the United States, Italy and Spain.

The protocol was immunoSEQ multiplex PCR, while the TCRdb copy is restricted to in-frame clones and leaves out a portion. The repertoire holds about 200,000 clones, with roughly 90% as singletons. CDR1 is LGHNA and CDR2 is YNFKEQ in the germline V gene. The CDR3 has 18 residues. V lost 1 base to trimming and J lost 5 bases; unmatched junction nucleotides: 9. This sequence joins TRBV4-2 and TRBJ2-5, with 14 bases identical to TRBD2. The sample taken for sequencing was peripheral blood. The TCR was taken from a woman aged 40 to 55 with acute or convalescent COVID-19. The CDR3 nucleotides are TGTGCCAGCAGCCAAGCCGGGACTAGCGGGGGAGGTTGGGAGACCCAGTACTTC. Amino acid sequence: CASSQAGTSGGGWETQYF.